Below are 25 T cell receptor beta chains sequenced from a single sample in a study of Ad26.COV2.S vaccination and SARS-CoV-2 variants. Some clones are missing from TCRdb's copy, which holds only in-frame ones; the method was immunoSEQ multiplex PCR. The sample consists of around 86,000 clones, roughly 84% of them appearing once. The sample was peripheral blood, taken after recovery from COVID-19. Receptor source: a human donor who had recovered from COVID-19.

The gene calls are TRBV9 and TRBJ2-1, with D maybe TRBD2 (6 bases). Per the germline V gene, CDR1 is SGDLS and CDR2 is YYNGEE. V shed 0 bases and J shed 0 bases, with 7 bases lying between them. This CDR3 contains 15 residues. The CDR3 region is CASSVEGGSYNEQFF. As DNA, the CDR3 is TGTGCCAGCAGCGTAGAGGGAGGCTCCTACAATGAGCAGTTCTTC. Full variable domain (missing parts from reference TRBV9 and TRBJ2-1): DSGVTQTPKHLITATGQRVTLRCSPRSGDLSVYWYQQSLDQGLQFLIQYYNGEERAKGNILERFSAQQFPDLHSELNLSSLELGDSALYFCASSVEGGSYNEQFFGPGTRLTVL.

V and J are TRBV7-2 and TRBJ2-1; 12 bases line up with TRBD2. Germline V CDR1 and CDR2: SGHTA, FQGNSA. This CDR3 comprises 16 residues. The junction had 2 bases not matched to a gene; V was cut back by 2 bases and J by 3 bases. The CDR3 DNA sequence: TGTGCCAGCAGCTTACTAGCGGGAGGGCTCTACAATGAGCAGTTCTTC. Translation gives CASSLLAGGLYNEQFF.

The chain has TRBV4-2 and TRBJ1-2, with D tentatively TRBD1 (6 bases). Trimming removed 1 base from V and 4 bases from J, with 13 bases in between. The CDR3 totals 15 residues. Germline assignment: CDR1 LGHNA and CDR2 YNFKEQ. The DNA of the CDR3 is TGTGCCAGCAGCCAAGTCGCCATAGGGGGCTATGGCTACACCTTC. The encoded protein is CASSQVAIGGYGYTF.

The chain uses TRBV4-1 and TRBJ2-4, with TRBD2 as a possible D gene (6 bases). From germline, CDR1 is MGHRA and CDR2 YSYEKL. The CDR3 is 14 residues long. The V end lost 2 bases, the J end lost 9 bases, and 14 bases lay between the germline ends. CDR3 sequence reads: CASSQSREHAIQYF. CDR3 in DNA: TGCGCCAGCAGCCAATCCCGGGAGCATGCCATTCAGTACTTC.

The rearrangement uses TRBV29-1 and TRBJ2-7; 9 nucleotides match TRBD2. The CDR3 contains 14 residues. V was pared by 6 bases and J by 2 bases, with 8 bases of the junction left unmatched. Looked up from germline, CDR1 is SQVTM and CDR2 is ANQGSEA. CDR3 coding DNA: TGCAGCGTCCGGGCGGGAGGGCCTCCCTACGAGCAGTACTTC. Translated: CSVRAGGPPYEQYF.

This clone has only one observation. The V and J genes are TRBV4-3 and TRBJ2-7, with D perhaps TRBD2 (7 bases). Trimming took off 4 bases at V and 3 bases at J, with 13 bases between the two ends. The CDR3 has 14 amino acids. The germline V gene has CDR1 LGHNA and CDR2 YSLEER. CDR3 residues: CASSPTGGVYEQYF. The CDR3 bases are TGCGCCAGCAGCCCTACGGGGGGCGTCTACGAGCAGTACTTC.

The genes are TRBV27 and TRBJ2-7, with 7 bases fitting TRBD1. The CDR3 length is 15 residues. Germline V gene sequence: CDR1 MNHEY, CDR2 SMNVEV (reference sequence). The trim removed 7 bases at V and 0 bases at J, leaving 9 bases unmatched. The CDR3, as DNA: TGTGCCAGCACCGAAGCAGGGGGAAGCTCCTACGAGCAGTACTTC. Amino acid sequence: CASTEAGGSSYEQYF.

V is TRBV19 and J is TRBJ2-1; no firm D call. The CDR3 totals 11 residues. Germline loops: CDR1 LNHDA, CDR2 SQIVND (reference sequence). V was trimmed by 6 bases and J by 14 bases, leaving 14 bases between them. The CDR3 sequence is CASRYGPVKFF. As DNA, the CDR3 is TGTGCCAGTAGATACGGTCCCGTCAAGTTCTTC.

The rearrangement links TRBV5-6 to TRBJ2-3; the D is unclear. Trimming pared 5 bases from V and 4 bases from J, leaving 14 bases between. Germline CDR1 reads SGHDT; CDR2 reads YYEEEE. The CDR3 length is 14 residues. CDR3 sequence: CASRSYGLSDTQYF. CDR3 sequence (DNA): TGTGCCAGCAGGTCCTATGGTTTATCAGATACGCAGTATTTT.

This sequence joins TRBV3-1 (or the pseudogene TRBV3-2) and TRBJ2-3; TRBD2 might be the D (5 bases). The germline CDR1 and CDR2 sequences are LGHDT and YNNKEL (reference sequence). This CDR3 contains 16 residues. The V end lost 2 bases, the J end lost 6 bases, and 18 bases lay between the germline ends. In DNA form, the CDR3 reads TGTGCCAGCAGCCAAAGGAAGGTAGCGCGCCGGGATACGCAGTATTTT. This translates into CASSQRKVARRDTQYF.

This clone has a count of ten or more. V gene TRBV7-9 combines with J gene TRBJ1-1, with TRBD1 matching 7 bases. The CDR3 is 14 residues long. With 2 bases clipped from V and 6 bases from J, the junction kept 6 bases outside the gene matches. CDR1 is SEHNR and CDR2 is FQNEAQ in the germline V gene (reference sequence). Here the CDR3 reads CASSLTTGDSEAFF. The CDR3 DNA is TGTGCCAGCAGCTTAACAACAGGGGATTCTGAAGCTTTCTTT.

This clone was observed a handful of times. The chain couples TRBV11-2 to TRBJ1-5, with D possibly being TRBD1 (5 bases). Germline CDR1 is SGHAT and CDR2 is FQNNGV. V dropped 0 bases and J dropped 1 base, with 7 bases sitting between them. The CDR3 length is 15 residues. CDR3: CASSLEPGSNQPQHF. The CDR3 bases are TGTGCCAGCAGCTTAGAACCAGGGAGCAATCAGCCCCAGCATTTT.

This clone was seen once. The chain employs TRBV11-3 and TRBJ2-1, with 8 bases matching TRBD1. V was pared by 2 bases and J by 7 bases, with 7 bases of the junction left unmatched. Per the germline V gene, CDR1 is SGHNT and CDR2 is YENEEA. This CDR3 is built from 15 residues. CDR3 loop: CASSLKQGGRNEQFF. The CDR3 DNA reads TGTGCCAGCAGCTTAAAACAGGGGGGCAGGAATGAGCAGTTCTTC.

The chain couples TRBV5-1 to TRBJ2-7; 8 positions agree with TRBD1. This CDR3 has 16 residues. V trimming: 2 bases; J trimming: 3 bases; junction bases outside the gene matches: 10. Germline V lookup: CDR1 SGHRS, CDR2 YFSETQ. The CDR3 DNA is TGCGCCAGCAGCTTCCAATCCGGGACAGGTTACTACGAGCAGTACTTC. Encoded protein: CASSFQSGTGYYEQYF.

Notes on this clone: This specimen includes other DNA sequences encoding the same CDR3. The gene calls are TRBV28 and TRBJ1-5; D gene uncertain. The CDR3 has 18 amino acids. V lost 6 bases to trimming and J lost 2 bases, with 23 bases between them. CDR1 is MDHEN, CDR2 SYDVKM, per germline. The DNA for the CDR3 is TGTGCCAGCAGCCTTTGGGGTACGGGGTTGGGAGGCAATCAGCCCCAGCATTTT. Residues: CASSLWGTGLGGNQPQHF.

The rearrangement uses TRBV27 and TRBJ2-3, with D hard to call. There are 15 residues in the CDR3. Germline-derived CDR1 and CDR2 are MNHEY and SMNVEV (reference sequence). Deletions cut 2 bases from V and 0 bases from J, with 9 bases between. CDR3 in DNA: TGTGCCAGCAGTTTAGACCCCTGGAGCACAGATACGCAGTATTTT. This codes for CASSLDPWSTDTQYF.

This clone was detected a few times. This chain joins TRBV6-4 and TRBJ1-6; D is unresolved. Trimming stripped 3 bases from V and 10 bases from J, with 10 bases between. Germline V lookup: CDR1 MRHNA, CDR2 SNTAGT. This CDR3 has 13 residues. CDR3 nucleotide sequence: TGTGCCAGCAGTGAAGGCAGCAACTCACCCCTCCACTTT. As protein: CASSEGSNSPLHF.

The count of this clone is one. CDR3 in amino acids: CSVEVQGQGEAFF. The DNA of the CDR3 is TGCAGCGTTGAGGTGCAGGGGCAGGGGGAAGCTTTCTTT. V usage is TRBV29-1 and J usage is TRBJ1-1, with D perhaps matching TRBD1 (6 bases). CDR3 size: 13 residues. Germline CDR1 and CDR2: SQVTM and ANQGSEA. The germline V and J ends were trimmed by 3 bases and 8 bases, with 16 bases remaining between them.

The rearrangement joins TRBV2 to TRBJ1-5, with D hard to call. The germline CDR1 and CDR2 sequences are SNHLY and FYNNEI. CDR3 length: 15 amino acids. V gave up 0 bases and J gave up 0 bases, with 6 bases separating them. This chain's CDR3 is CASSEAAYSNQPQHF. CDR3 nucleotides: TGTGCCAGCAGTGAAGCGGCCTATAGCAATCAGCCCCAGCATTTT.

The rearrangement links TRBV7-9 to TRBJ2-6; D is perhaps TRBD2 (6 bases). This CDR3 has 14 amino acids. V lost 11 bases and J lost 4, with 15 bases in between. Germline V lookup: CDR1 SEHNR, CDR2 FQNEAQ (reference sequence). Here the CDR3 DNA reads TGTGCCTCATCCCCGGAGGGCGGGGCCAACGTCCTGACTTTC. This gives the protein CASSPEGGANVLTF.

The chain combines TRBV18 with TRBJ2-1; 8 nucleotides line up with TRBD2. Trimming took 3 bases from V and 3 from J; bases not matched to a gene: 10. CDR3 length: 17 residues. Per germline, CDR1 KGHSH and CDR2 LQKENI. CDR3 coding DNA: TGTGCCAGCTCACCTATAATTGCGGGAGGAATCTACAATGAGCAGTTCTTC. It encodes CASSPIIAGGIYNEQFF.

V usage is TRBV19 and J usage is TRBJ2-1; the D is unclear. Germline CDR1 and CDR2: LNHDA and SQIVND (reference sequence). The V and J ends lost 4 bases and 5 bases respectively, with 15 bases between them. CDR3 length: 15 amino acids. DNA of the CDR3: TGTGCCAGTAGTACATCAGCTTTAGTGCACAATGAGCAGTTCTTC. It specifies CASSTSALVHNEQFF. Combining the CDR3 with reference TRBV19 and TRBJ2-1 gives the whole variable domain DGGITQSPKYLFRKEGQNVTLSCEQNLNHDAMYWYRQDPGQGLRLIYYSQIVNDFQKGDIAEGYSVSREKKESFPLTVTSAQKNPTAFYLCASSTSALVHNEQFFGPGTRLTVL.

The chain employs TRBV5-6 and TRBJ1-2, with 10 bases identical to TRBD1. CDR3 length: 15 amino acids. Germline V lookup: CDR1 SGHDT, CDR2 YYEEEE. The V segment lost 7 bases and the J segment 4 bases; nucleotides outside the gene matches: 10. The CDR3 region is CASGTGTGAIYGYTF. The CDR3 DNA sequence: TGTGCCAGCGGAACCGGGACAGGGGCTATCTATGGCTACACCTTC.

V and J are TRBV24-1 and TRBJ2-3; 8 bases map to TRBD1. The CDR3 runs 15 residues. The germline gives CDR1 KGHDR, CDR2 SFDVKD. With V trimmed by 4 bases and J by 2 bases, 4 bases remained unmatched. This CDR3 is CATSETGQVTDTQYF. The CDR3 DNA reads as TGTGCCACCAGTGAAACGGGACAGGTCACAGATACGCAGTATTTT.

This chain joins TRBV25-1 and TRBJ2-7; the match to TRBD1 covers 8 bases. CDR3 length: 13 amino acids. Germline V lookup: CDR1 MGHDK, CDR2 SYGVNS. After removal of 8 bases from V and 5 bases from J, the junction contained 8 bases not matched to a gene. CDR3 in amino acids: CASFRTGLNEQYF. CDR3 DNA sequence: TGTGCCAGCTTTAGGACAGGGTTAAACGAGCAGTACTTC.